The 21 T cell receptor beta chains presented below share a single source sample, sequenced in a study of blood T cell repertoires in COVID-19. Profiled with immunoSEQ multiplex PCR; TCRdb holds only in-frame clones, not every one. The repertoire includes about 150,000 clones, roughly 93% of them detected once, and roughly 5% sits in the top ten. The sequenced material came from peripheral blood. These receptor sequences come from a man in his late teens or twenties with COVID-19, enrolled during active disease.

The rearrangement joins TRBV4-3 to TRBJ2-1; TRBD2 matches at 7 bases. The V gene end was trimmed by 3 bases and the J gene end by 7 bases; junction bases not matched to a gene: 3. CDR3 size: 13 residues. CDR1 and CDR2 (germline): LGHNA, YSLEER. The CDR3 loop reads CASSQRRGNEQFF. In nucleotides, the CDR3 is TGCGCCAGCAGCCAGAGGCGGGGGAATGAGCAGTTCTTC.

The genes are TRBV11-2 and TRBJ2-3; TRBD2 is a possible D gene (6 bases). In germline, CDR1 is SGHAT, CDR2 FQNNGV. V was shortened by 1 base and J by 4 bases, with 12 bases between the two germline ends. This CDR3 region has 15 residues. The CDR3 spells CASSLVRGASDTQYF. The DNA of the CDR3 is TGTGCCAGCAGCTTAGTGCGGGGAGCTTCAGATACGCAGTATTTT.

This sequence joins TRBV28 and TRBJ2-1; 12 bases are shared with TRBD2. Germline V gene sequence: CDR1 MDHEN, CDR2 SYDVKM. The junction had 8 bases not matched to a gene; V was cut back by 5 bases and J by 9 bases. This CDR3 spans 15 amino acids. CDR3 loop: CASSRLAGEEGEQFF. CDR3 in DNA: TGTGCCAGCAGTAGACTAGCGGGGGAGGAGGGTGAGCAGTTCTTC. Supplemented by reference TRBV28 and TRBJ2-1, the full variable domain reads DVKVTQSSRYLVKRTGEKVFLECVQDMDHENMFWYRQDPGLGLRLIYFSYDVKMKEKGDIPEGYSVSREKKERFSLILESASTNQTSMYLCASSRLAGEEGEQFFGPGTRLTVL.

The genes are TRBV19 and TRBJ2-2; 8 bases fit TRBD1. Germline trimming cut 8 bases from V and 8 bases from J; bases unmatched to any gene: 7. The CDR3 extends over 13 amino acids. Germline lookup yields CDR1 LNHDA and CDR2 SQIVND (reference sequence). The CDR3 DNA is TGTGCCAGTTCACAGGGGGTTTTAGGGGAGCTGTTTTTT. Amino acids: CASSQGVLGELFF. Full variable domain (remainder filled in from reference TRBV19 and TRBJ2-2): DGGITQSPKYLFRKEGQNVTLSCEQNLNHDAMYWYRQDPGQGLRLIYYSQIVNDFQKGDIAEGYSVSREKKESFPLTVTSAQKNPTAFYLCASSQGVLGELFFGEGSRLTVL.

In nucleotides, the CDR3 is TGTGCCGGCGGGACTAGCGGGAGGCTGTACAATGAGCAGTTCTTC. Translating gives CAGGTSGRLYNEQFF. The chain recombines TRBV6-5 with TRBJ2-1; 15 bases align to TRBD2. Trimming removed 11 bases from V and 4 bases from J; junction bases left unmatched: 6. The V gene's germline CDR1 is MNHEY and CDR2 SVGAGI. The length of the CDR3 is 15 residues.

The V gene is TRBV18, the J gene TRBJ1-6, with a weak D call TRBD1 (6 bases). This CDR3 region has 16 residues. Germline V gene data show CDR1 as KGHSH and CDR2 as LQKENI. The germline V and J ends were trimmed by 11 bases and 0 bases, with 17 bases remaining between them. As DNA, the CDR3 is TGTGCCCGTGGGGGCCACCGTTTCTCCTATAATTCACCCCTCCACTTT. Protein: CARGGHRFSYNSPLHF.

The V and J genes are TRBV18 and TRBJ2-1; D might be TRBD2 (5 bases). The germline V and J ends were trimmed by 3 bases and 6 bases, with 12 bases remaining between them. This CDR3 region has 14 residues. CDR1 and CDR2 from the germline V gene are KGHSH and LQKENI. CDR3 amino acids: CASSPNSRGNEQFF. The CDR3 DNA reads TGTGCCAGCTCACCGAATTCCCGGGGCAATGAGCAGTTCTTC.

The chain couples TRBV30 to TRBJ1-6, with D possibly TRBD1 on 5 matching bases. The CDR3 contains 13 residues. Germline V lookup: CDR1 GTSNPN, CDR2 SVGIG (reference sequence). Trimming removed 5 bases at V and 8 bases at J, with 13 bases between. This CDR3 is CAWATRGDSPLHF. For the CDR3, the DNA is TGTGCCTGGGCTACTCGGGGGGATTCACCCCTCCACTTT.

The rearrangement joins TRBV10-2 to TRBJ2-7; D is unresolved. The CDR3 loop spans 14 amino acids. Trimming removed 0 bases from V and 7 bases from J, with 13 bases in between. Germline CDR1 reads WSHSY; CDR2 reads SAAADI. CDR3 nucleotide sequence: TGCGCCAGCAGTGAGTCGGAGTACCTTGGGGAGCAGTACTTC. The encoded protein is CASSESEYLGEQYF.

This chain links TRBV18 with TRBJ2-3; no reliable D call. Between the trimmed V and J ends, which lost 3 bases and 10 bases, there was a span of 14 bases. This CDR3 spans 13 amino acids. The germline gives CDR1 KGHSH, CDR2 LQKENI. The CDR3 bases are TGTGCCAGCTCACCTTATGGAGATTGGGCGCAGTATTTT. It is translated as CASSPYGDWAQYF.

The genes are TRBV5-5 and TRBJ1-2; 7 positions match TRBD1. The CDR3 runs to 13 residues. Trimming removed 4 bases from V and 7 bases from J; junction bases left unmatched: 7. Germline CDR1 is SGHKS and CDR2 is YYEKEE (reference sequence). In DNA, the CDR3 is TGTGCCAGCAGCCCAGGGGGGATAGGTGGCTACACCTTC. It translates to CASSPGGIGGYTF.

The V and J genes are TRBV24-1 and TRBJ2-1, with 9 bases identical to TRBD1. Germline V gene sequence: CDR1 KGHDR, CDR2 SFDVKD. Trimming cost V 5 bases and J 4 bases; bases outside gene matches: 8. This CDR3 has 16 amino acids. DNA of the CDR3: TGTGCCACCAGTGCCCGACCGGGACAGGGTTACAATGAGCAGTTCTTC. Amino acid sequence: CATSARPGQGYNEQFF.

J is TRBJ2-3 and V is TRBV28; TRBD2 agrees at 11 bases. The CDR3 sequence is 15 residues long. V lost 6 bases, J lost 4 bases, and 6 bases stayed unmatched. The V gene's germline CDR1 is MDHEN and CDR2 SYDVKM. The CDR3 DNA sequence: TGTGCCAGCAGAGAAGGGACTAGCGGAGCAGATACGCAGTATTTT. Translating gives CASREGTSGADTQYF.

The CDR3 nucleotides are TGTGCCAGCAGCTTGTCGGTCGGGAGGGCCTTTCCCGGGGAGCTGTTTTTT. The encoded protein is CASSLSVGRAFPGELFF. The rearrangement links TRBV5-4 to TRBJ2-2; 8 bases are a match to TRBD2. The germline CDR1 and CDR2 sequences are SGHNT and YYREEE (reference sequence). Trimming removed 1 base from V and 6 bases from J; junction bases left unmatched: 11. There are 17 residues in the CDR3.

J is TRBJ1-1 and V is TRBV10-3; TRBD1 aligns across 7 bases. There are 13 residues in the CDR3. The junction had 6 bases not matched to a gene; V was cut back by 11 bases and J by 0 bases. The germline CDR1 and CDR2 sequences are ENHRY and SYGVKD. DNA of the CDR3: TGTGCCGGACAGGCTAGCATGAACACTGAAGCTTTCTTT. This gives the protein CAGQASMNTEAFF.

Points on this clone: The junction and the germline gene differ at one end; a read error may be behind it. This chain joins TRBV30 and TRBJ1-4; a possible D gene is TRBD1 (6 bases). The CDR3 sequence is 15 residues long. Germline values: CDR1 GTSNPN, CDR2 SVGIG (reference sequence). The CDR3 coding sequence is TGTGCCTGGAATCCGAGACAGGCCCTTAATGAAAAACTGCTTTTT. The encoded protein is CAWNPRQALNEKLLF.

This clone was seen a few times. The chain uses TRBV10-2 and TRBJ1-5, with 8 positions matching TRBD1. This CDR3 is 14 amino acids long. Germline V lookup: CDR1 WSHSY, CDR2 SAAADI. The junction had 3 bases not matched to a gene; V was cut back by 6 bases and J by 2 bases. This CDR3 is CASSLQGGNQPQHF. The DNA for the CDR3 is TGCGCCAGCAGCCTACAGGGGGGCAATCAGCCCCAGCATTTT.

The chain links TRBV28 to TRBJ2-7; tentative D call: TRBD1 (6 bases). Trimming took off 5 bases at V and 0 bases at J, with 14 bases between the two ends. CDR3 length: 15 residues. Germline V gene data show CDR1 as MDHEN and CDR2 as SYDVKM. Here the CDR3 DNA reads TGTGCCAGCAGTCCCCGCAGGGGCCGCTCCTACGAGCAGTACTTC. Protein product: CASSPRRGRSYEQYF.

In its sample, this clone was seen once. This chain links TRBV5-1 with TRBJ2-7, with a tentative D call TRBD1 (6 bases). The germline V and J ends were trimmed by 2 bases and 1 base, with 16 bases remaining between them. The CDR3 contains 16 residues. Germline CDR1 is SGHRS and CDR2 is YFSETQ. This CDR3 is CASSLVWQGPSYEQYF. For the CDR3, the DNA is TGCGCCAGCAGCTTAGTTTGGCAGGGGCCATCCTACGAGCAGTACTTC.

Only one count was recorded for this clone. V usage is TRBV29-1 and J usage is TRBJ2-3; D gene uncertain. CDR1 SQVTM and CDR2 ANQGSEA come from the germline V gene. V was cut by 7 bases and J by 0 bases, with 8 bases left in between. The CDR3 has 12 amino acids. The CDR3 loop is CSAKRSTDTQYF. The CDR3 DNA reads TGCAGCGCCAAGAGAAGCACAGATACGCAGTATTTT.

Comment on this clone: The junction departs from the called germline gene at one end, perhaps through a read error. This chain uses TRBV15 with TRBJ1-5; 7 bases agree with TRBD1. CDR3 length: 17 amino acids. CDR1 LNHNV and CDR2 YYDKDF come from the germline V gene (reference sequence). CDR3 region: CATSRDTGTVSNQPQHF. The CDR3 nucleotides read TGTGCCACCAGCCGAGACACCGGGACAGTTAGCAATCAGCCCCAGCATTTT.